A selection of T cell receptor beta chains follows, all from one sample in a study of CD8 T cells in ankylosing spondylitis. TCRdb analysed the 5' RACE reads with MiXCR anew, one entry per CDR3 protein. The data show around 770,000 distinct CDR3 sequences, 15% to 20% seen once. Sample: blood, either unsorted or a sorted T cell fraction (not recorded which). The origin of the receptors is a male donor with ankylosing spondylitis. Both conserved end residues are part of each CDR3. D genes are given only for firm matches. Only part of the rows carry a size: once, few, many, or a class if the clone is expanded.

v_gene	j_gene	abundance	d_gene	CDR3aa	CDR3nt
TRBV6-2/TRBV6-3	TRBJ1-5	-	-	CASSYEAPDGNQPQHF	TGTGCCAGCAGTTACGAGGCCCCAGATGGCAATCAGCCCCAGCATTTT
TRBV7-2	TRBJ2-2	-	-	CASSLRGLNTGELFF	TGTGCCAGCAGCTTAAGGGGACTTAACACCGGGGAGCTGTTTTTT
TRBV24-1	TRBJ1-3	-	-	CATSDPTDTIYF	TGTGCCACCAGTGATCCTACGGACACCATATATTTT
TRBV5-1	TRBJ1-3	-	-	CASSFEAGRSGNTIYF	TGCGCCAGCAGCTTTGAAGCTGGGCGCTCTGGAAACACCATATATTTT
TRBV3-1	TRBJ2-5	few	-	CASSTPGRHQETQYF	TGTGCCAGCAGCACACCGGGACGCCACCAAGAGACCCAGTACTTC
TRBV20-1	TRBJ2-7	-	TRBD2	CSARGPGLAGALTSYEQYF	TGCAGTGCTAGAGGTCCGGGACTAGCGGGGGCCCTAACCTCCTACGAGCAGTACTTC
TRBV3-1	TRBJ2-2	many	-	CASSQVARTRTGELFF	TGTGCCAGCAGCCAAGTAGCTAGAACTCGGACCGGGGAGCTGTTTTTT
TRBV6-2/TRBV6-3	TRBJ1-2	-	-	CASSTLTGNYGYTF	TGTGCCAGCAGTACCCTAACCGGGAACTATGGCTACACCTTC
TRBV7-6	TRBJ2-5	-	-	CASSIDTFKYF	TGTGCCAGCAGCATTGACACCTTCAAGTACTTC
TRBV7-9	TRBJ2-1	once	TRBD2	CASSSTSGNEQFF	TGTGCCAGCAGCTCCACTAGCGGCAATGAGCAGTTCTTC
TRBV2	TRBJ1-2	-	-	CASSVARQPNYGYTF	TGTGCCAGCAGTGTGGCGCGGCAGCCCAACTATGGCTACACCTTC
TRBV7-9	TRBJ2-5	few	TRBD1	CASSSTGVKRETQYF	TGTGCCAGCAGCTCCACAGGGGTGAAGCGAGAGACCCAGTACTTC
TRBV11-2	TRBJ2-1	-	-	CASTPGKAEPLYNEQFF	TGTGCCAGCACCCCTGGAAAAGCGGAGCCTCTCTACAATGAGCAGTTCTTC
TRBV5-5	TRBJ1-6	few	-	CASSLAAGSSYNSPLHF	TGTGCCAGCAGCTTGGCGGCAGGGAGCTCCTATAATTCACCCCTCCACTTT
TRBV20-1	TRBJ2-1	few	-	CSARAADQQFF	TGCAGTGCCAGGGCCGCGGACCAGCAGTTCTTC
TRBV11-1	TRBJ1-1	-	-	CASSRAHYYGGNTEAFF	TGTGCCAGCAGCCGAGCACACTACTATGGGGGGAACACTGAAGCTTTCTTT
TRBV4-3	TRBJ1-2	few	TRBD1	CASSQTTGGKVGGYTF	TGCGCCAGCAGCCAAACTACAGGGGGCAAAGTGGGTGGCTACACCTTC
TRBV3-1	TRBJ2-7	few	TRBD2	CASSQERPRLAASYEQYF	TGTGCCAGCAGCCAAGAGCGGCCTCGACTAGCGGCTTCCTACGAGCAGTACTTC
TRBV5-1	TRBJ2-3	few	TRBD2	CASSAGLAGNADTQYF	TGCGCCAGCAGCGCGGGACTAGCGGGGAACGCAGATACGCAGTATTTT
TRBV5-1	TRBJ2-5	few	-	CASSLEGSLGGETQYF	TGCGCCAGCAGCTTGGAGGGTAGCCTGGGGGGAGAGACCCAGTACTTC
TRBV6-1	TRBJ1-3	few	TRBD1	CASSEARSRGQRNTIYF	TGTGCCAGCAGTGAAGCGAGATCCAGGGGGCAAAGAAACACCATATATTTT
TRBV5-1	TRBJ1-2	-	TRBD1	CASSNGGTGGVRGYTF	TGCGCCAGCAGCAATGGCGGGACAGGGGGAGTACGTGGCTACACCTTC
TRBV7-2	TRBJ2-3	few	TRBD2	CASSLTGGGADTQYF	TGTGCCAGCAGCTTAACGGGCGGGGGGGCCGATACGCAGTATTTT
TRBV27	TRBJ2-7	-	-	CASSGGVPYEQYF	TGTGCCAGCAGCGGCGGGGTCCCCTACGAGCAGTACTTC
TRBV11-2	TRBJ2-5	once	-	CASSSDWPAETQYF	TGTGCCAGCAGCTCGGACTGGCCTGCAGAGACCCAGTACTTC
TRBV10-2	TRBJ1-2	-	-	CASSESGGAGYGYTF	TGCGCCAGCAGTGAGTCCGGGGGCGCTGGCTATGGCTACACCTTC
TRBV4-1	TRBJ2-7	-	-	CASSQPTGQSYEQYF	TGCGCCAGCAGCCAACCGACAGGCCAATCCTACGAGCAGTACTTC
TRBV2	TRBJ1-2	few	-	CASSELVRGYTF	TGTGCCAGCAGTGAACTGGTTCGAGGCTACACCTTC
TRBV5-1	TRBJ1-2	few	TRBD1	CASSRIGTGQGYTF	TGCGCCAGCAGCCGAATAGGGACAGGGCAGGGCTACACCTTC
TRBV10-2	TRBJ1-2	few	-	CASSESEDRRSYGYTF	TGCGCCAGCAGTGAGTCTGAGGACCGGCGTAGCTATGGCTACACCTTC
TRBV12-3/TRBV12-4	TRBJ1-1	-	-	CASSFSREQRFTLGAFF	TGTGCCAGCAGTTTCTCGCGCGAACAGCGTTTCACCCTGGGAGCTTTCTTT
TRBV3-1	TRBJ2-1	-	-	CASSQAGSGPSGSYNEQFF	TGTGCCAGCAGCCAAGCAGGTAGCGGCCCTTCGGGCTCCTACAATGAGCAGTTCTTC
TRBV28	TRBJ2-4	few	TRBD1	CASIGQEDIQYF	TGTGCCAGCATTGGACAGGAGGACATTCAGTACTTC
TRBV4-1	TRBJ1-6	few	-	CASSQDAGYGNSPLHF	TGCGCCAGCAGCCAAGATGCGGGGTACGGTAATTCACCCCTCCACTTT
TRBV28	TRBJ2-2	-	TRBD2	CASNFGLALTGELFF	TGTGCCAGCAATTTTGGACTAGCGCTCACCGGGGAGCTGTTTTTT
TRBV12-3/TRBV12-4	TRBJ2-3	-	-	CASSRTLTQYF	TGTGCCAGCAGTCGGACACTTACGCAGTATTTT
TRBV12-3/TRBV12-4	TRBJ1-1	-	-	CASVEGNGREAFF	TGTGCCAGCGTTGAGGGTAATGGCAGAGAAGCTTTCTTT
TRBV12-3/TRBV12-4	TRBJ1-3	-	-	CASSPMGAGNTIYF	TGTGCCAGCAGCCCTATGGGGGCAGGAAACACCATATATTTT
TRBV5-5	TRBJ1-2	-	-	CVLGRVYGYTF	TGTGTCCTGGGGAGGGTCTATGGCTACACCTTC
TRBV7-8	TRBJ2-2	-	-	CAGSIVGELFF	TGTGCGGGCAGCATAGTCGGGGAGCTGTTTTTT
TRBV7-9	TRBJ1-1	many	TRBD1	CASIQTGYGTEAFF	TGTGCCAGCATCCAGACAGGGTACGGCACTGAAGCTTTCTTT
TRBV15	TRBJ2-2	many	-	CATSRDSRGDVGELFF	TGTGCCACCAGCAGAGATTCCAGGGGTGATGTCGGGGAGCTGTTTTTT
TRBV6-5	TRBJ1-1	-	-	CASSHGSLTEAFF	TGTGCCAGCAGTCACGGGAGCCTCACTGAAGCTTTCTTT
TRBV11-1	TRBJ2-1	-	-	CASSPDWTYNEQFF	TGTGCCAGCAGCCCCGATTGGACCTACAATGAGCAGTTCTTC
TRBV3-1	TRBJ2-1	-	-	CASSPTTGSGGPYNEQFF	TGTGCCAGCAGTCCCACAACAGGTAGCGGCGGGCCGTACAATGAGCAGTTCTTC
TRBV10-2	TRBJ2-2	-	TRBD2	CASKIGLAEHTGELFF	TGCGCCAGCAAGATCGGACTAGCGGAGCACACCGGGGAGCTGTTTTTT
TRBV3-1	TRBJ2-1	-	TRBD2	CASSQVLKAGYEQFF	TGTGCCAGCAGCCAAGTCTTAAAAGCGGGGTATGAGCAGTTCTTC
TRBV6-5	TRBJ1-1	-	-	CASSYGSRGTEAFF	TGTGCCAGCAGTTACGGATCCAGGGGTACTGAAGCTTTCTTT
TRBV7-9	TRBJ1-1	few	-	CASSSPGHVDTEAFF	TGTGCCAGCAGCTCCCCGGGACACGTGGACACTGAAGCTTTCTTT
TRBV6-5	TRBJ2-5	many	-	CASSRDGETQYF	TGTGCCAGCAGCCGAGACGGGGAGACCCAGTACTTC